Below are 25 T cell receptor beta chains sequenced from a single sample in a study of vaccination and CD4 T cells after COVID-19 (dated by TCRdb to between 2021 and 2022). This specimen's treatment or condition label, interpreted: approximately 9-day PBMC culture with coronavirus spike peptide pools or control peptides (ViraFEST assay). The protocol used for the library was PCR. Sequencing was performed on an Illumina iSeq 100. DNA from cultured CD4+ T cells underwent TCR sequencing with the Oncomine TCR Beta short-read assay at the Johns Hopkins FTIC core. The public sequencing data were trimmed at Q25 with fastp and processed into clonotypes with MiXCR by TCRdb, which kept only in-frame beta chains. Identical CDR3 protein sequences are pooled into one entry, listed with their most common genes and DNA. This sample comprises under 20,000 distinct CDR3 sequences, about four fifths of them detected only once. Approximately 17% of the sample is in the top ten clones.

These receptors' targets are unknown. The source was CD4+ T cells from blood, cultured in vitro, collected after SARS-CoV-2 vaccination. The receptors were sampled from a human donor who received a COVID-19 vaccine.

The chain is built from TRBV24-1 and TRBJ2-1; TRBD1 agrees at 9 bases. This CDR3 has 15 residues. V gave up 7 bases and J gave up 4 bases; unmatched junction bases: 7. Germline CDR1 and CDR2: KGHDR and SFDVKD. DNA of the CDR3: TGTGCCACCAGGGGACAGGGTGGCGTGTACAATGAGCAGTTCTTC. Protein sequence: CATRGQGGVYNEQFF.

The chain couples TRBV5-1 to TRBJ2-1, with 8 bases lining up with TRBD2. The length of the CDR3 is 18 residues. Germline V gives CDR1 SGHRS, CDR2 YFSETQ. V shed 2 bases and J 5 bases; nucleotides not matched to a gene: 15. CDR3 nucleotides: TGCGCCAGCAGCTTACGGGGGGGCCTCTCTACAATCAACAATGAGCAGTTCTTC. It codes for CASSLRGGLSTINNEQFF.

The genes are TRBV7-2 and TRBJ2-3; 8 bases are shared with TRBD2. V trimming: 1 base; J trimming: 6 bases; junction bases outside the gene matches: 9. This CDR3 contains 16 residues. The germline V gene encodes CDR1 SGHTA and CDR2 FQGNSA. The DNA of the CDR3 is TGTGCCAGCAGCTTAGGGGGGACTAGGCATTGGGATACGCAGTATTTT. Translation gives CASSLGGTRHWDTQYF.

The CDR3 coding sequence is TGTGCCAGCAGTTTATTGGGGCTTGAGGGGACCCAGTACTTC. Encoded protein: CASSLLGLEGTQYF. The V gene is TRBV12-3 or TRBV12-4, the J gene TRBJ2-5; perhaps D is TRBD1 or TRBD2 (5 bases each). V lost 2 bases to trimming and J lost 7 bases, with 14 bases between them. The CDR3 spans 14 residues.

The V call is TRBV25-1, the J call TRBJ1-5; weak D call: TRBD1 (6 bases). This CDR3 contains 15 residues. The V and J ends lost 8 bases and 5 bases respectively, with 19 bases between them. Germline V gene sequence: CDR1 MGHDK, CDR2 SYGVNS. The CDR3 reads CASPRGGGGDQPQHF. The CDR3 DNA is TGTGCCAGCCCCCGGGGGGGAGGGGGTGATCAGCCCCAGCATTTT. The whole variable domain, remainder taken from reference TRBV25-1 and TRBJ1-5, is EADIYQTPRYLVIGTGKKITLECSQTMGHDKMYWYQQDPGMELHLIHYSYGVNSTEKGDLSSESTVSRIRTEHFPLTLESARPSHTSQYLCASPRGGGGDQPQHFGDGTRLSIL.

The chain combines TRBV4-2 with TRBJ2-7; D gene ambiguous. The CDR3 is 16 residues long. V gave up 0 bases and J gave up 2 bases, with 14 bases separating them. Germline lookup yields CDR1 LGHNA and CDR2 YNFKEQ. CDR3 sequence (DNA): TGTGCCAGCAGCCAAGATCGACGAACCATCCCCTACGAGCAGTACTTC. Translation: CASSQDRRTIPYEQYF.

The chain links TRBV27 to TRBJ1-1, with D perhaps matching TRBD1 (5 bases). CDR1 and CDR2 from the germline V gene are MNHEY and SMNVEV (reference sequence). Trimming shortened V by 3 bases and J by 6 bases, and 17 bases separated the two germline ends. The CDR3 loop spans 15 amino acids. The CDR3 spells CASSFLGRGTAEAFF. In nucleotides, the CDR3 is TGTGCCAGCAGTTTCCTGGGACGGGGGACCGCTGAAGCTTTCTTT.

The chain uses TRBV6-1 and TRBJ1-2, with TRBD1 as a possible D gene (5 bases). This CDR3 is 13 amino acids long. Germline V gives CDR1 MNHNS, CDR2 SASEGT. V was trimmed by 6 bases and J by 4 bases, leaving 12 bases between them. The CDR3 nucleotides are TGTGCCAGCAGGGGCCAGGGAGTCTATGGCTACACCTTC. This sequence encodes CASRGQGVYGYTF.

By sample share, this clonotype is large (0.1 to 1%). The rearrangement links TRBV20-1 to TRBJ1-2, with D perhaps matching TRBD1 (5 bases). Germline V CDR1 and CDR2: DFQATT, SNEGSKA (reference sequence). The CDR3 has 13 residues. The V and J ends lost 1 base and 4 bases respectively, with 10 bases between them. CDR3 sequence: CSARVGEGYGYTF. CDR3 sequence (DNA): TGCAGTGCTAGAGTGGGGGAGGGCTATGGCTACACCTTC.

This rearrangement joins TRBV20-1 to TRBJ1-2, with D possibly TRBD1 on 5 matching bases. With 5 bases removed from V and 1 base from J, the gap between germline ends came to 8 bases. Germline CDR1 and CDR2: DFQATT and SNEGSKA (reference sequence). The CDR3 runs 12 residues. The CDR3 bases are TGCAGTGCTTCAAGGGGTAACTATGGCTACACCTTC. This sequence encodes CSASRGNYGYTF.

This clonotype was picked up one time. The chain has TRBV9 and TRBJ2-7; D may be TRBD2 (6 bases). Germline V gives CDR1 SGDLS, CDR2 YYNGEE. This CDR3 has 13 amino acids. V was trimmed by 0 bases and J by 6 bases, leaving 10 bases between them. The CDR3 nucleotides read TGTGCCAGCAGCGTAGGCCCCGGGGGCGAGCAGTACTTC. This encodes CASSVGPGGEQYF.

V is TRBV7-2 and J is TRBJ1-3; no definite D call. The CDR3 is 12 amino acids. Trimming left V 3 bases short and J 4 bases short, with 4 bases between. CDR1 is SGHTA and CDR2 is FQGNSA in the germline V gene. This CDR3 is CASSFRGNTIYF. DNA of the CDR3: TGTGCCAGCAGCTTTAGGGGAAACACCATATATTTT.

CDR3: CASSRTVEYNSPLHF. Written as DNA, the CDR3 is TGTGCCAGCAGCAGAACAGTTGAATATAATTCACCCCTCCACTTT. The rearrangement uses TRBV27 and TRBJ1-6; D ambiguous. With 6 bases removed from V and 4 bases from J, the gap between germline ends came to 13 bases. CDR3 size: 15 residues. The germline CDR1 and CDR2 sequences are MNHEY and SMNVEV (reference sequence).

The CDR3 nucleotides read TGTGCCTGGAGCCGGACAGTCAATCAGCCCCAGCATTTT. Translated: CAWSRTVNQPQHF. This chain uses TRBV30 with TRBJ1-5, with D perhaps TRBD1 (6 bases). The CDR3 runs to 13 residues. V was pared by 3 bases and J by 3 bases, with 9 bases between. Per germline, CDR1 GTSNPN and CDR2 SVGIG (reference sequence).

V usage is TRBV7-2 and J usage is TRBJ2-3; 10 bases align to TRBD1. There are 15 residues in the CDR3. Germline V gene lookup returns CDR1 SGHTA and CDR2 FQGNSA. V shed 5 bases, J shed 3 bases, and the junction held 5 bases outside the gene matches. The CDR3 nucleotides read TGTGCCAGCAGCGCCCGGGACAGGGGAACAGATACGCAGTATTTT. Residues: CASSARDRGTDTQYF.

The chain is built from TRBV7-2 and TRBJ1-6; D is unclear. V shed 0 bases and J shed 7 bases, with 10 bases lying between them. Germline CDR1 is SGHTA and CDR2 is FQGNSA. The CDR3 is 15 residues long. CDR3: CASSLALGSNSPLHF. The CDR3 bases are TGTGCCAGCAGCTTAGCGTTAGGATCCAATTCACCCCTCCACTTT.

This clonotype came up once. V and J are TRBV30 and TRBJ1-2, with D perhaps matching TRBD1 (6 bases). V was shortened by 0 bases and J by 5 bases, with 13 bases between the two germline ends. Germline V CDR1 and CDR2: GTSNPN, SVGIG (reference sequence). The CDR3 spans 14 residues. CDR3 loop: CAWSVGGGPYGYTF. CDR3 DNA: TGTGCCTGGAGTGTTGGAGGGGGGCCGTATGGCTACACCTTC.

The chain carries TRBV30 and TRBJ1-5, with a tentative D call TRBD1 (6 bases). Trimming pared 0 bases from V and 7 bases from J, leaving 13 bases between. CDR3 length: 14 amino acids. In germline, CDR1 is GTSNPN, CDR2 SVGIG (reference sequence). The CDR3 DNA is TGTGCCTGGAGTGTAGGGGGGATTCAGCAGCCCCAGCATTTT. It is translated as CAWSVGGIQQPQHF.

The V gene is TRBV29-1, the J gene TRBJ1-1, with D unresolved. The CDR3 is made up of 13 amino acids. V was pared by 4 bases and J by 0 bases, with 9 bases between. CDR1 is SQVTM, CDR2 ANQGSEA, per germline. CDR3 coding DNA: TGCAGCGTTGGTGGAACAATGAACACTGAAGCTTTCTTT. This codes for CSVGGTMNTEAFF.

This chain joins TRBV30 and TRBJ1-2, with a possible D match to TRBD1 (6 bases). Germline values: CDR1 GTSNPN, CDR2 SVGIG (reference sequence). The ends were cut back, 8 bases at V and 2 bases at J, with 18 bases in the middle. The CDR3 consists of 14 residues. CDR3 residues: CAGSMPGQNYGYTF. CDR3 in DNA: TGTGCCGGATCCATGCCGGGACAAAACTATGGCTACACCTTC. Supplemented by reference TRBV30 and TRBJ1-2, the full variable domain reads SQTIHQWPATLVQPVGSPLSLECTVEGTSNPNLYWYRQAAGRGLQLLFYSVGIGQISSEVPQNLSASRPQDRQFILSSKKLLLSDSGFYLCAGSMPGQNYGYTFGSGTRLTVV.

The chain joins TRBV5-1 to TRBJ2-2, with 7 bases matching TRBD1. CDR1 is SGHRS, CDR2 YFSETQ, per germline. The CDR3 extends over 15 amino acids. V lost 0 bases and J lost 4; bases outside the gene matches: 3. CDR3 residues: CASSLATGTTGELFF. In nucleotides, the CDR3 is TGCGCCAGCAGCTTGGCGACAGGGACCACCGGGGAGCTGTTTTTT.

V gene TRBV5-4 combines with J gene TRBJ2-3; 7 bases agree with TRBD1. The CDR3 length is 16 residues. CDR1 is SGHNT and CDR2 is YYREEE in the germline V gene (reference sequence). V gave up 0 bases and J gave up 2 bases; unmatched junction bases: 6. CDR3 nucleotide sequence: TGTGCCAGCAGCTTGGTGGCAGGGGGAGACACAGATACGCAGTATTTT. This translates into CASSLVAGGDTDTQYF.

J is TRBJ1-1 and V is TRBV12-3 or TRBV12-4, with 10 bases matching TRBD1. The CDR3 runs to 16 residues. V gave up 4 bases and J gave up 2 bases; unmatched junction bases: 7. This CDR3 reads CASSSYGTGVNTEAFF. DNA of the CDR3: TGTGCCAGCAGTTCCTACGGGACAGGGGTAAACACTGAAGCTTTCTTT.

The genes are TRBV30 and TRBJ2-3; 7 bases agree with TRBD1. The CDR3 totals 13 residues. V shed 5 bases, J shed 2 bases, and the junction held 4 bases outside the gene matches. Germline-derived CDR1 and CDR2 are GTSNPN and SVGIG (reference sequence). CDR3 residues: CAWATGSTDTQYF. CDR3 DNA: TGTGCCTGGGCGACAGGGTCCACAGATACGCAGTATTTT.

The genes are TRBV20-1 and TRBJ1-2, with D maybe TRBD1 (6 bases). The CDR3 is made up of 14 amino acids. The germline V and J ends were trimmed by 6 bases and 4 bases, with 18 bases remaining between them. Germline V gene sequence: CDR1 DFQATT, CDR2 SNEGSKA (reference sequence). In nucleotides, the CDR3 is TGCAGTGCGGTGAAGGGGGGTGGGACCTATGGCTACACCTTC. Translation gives CSAVKGGGTYGYTF.